This TCR beta chain emerged from a study of cytomegalovirus exposure and HLA in healthy donors. Study-level points and caveats: The authors later found most CMV-associated TCR beta chains appeared HLA-restricted. The likely origin of a cluster of highly shared sequence variants was a sequencing artifact.

The PCR ran on 60 Vbeta and 13 Jbeta primers. Authors' methods: The authors later counted 70 million to 80 million unique TCR beta chains, roughly 10 million of them shared. Sequencing used immunoSEQ multiplex PCR; TCRdb keeps in-frame clones, though not all of them. V and J calls plus clone size are reproduced from that table; the DNA served to infer D and trimming. The data hold 160,000 or so clones, with approximately 80% observed a single time. On this clone: Antigen unknown.

Sequenced material: PBMCs. The source is a male donor in good health and CMV-seropositive.

CDR3 sequence (DNA): TGTGCCAGCAGTGAACTAGCCGAGGCGGAGCAGTTCTTC. It codes for CASSELAEAEQFF. This sequence joins TRBV2 and TRBJ2-1; TRBD2 is a possible D gene (5 bases). V was clipped by 2 bases and J by 10 bases, with 12 bases between them. The germline CDR1 and CDR2 sequences are SNHLY and FYNNEI. This CDR3 comprises 13 residues. The full variable domain, rest sourced from reference TRBV2 and TRBJ2-1, is EPEVTQTPSHQVTQMGQEVILRCVPISNHLYFYWYRQILGQKVEFLVSFYNNEISEKSEIFDDQFSVERPDGSNFTLKIRSTKLEDSAMYFCASSELAEAEQFFGPGTRLTVL.